These 25 T cell receptor beta chains originate from one sample sequenced in a study of cytomegalovirus exposure and HLA in healthy donors. The PCR used 60 Vbeta and 13 Jbeta primers. Sequencing was performed with immunoSEQ multiplex PCR; in TCRdb, only in-frame clones are kept and a portion is missing. The sample contains 120,000 or so clones, 80% of which appear only once. The sample comprised PBMCs. Receptors were obtained from a human donor in good health.

This clone turned up a few times. The CDR3 nucleotides are TGCGCCAGCAGTGCGGATGCGGACACCGGGGAGCTGTTTTTT. It specifies CASSADADTGELFF. The chain couples TRBV5-1 to TRBJ2-2, with D uncertain. Looked up from germline, CDR1 is SGHRS and CDR2 is YFSETQ. The ends were cut back, 5 bases at V and 3 bases at J, with 11 bases in the middle. There are 14 residues in the CDR3. Combining the CDR3 with reference TRBV5-1 and TRBJ2-2 gives the whole variable domain KAGVTQTPRYLIKTRGQQVTLSCSPISGHRSVSWYQQTPGQGLQFLFEYFSETQRNKGNFPGRFSGRQFSNSRSEMNVSTLELGDSALYLCASSADADTGELFFGEGSRLTVL.

This chain joins TRBV7-6 and TRBJ2-1; D unresolved. The germline V gene encodes CDR1 SGHVS and CDR2 FNYEAQ. This CDR3 is built from 15 residues. V lost 5 bases and J lost 3, with 14 bases in between. The CDR3: CASSLTNQNYNEQFF. CDR3 nucleotides: TGTGCCAGCAGCCTCACAAACCAGAACTACAATGAGCAGTTCTTC.

V and J are TRBV10-3 and TRBJ2-4; the D gene is possibly TRBD2 (6 bases). The CDR3 loop spans 13 amino acids. Trimming shortened V by 11 bases and J by 3 bases, and 14 bases separated the two germline ends. Per germline, CDR1 ENHRY and CDR2 SYGVKD. CDR3 coding DNA: TGTGCCGCCTGGGGCGGGGACAAAAACATTCAGTACTTC. This codes for CAAWGGDKNIQYF.

V and J are TRBV7-4 and TRBJ2-5, with D perhaps TRBD2 (5 bases). The ends were cut back, 3 bases at V and 5 bases at J, with 10 bases in the middle. The CDR3 runs to 13 residues. Germline CDR1 reads SGHVT; CDR2 reads SQSDAQ. The CDR3 DNA sequence: TGTGCCAGCAGCTTTACTAGTTCTGAGACCCAGTACTTC. It specifies CASSFTSSETQYF.

The CDR3 protein is CASSLEPPKRGQETQYF. The CDR3, as DNA: TGTGCCAGCAGCTTAGAACCCCCCAAGCGGGGGCAAGAGACCCAGTACTTC. The J gene is TRBJ2-5, the V gene TRBV7-6, with 8 bases identical to TRBD2. The length of the CDR3 is 17 residues. Germline loops: CDR1 SGHVS, CDR2 FNYEAQ. V shed 1 base, J shed 2 bases, and the junction held 9 bases outside the gene matches.

This chain joins TRBV7-9 and TRBJ2-1, with D maybe TRBD2 (5 bases). V lost 1 base and J 5 bases, leaving 15 bases between the germline ends. CDR3 size: 16 residues. Germline lookup yields CDR1 SEHNR and CDR2 FQNEAQ (reference sequence). CDR3 residues: CASSLVRFERNNEQFF. The CDR3 region has the DNA TGTGCCAGCAGCTTAGTACGGTTCGAGCGGAACAATGAGCAGTTCTTC.

The J gene is TRBJ2-7, the V gene TRBV1; the table's TRBD2 call for D was not verified on the DNA. TRBV1 has pseudogene status. This CDR3 has 15 residues. CDR3 sequence reads: CTSSQVGRPGVEQYF. CDR3 bases: TGCACCAGCAGCCAAGTAGGACGCCCGGGGGTCGAGCAGTACTTC.

The genes are TRBV4-1 and TRBJ2-3, with a tentative D call TRBD2 (6 bases). V was shortened by 0 bases and J by 2 bases, with 15 bases between the two germline ends. This CDR3 contains 17 residues. The germline V gene has CDR1 MGHRA and CDR2 YSYEKL. Written as DNA, the CDR3 is TGCGCCAGCAGCCAAGATGGGCTCGGGGGAGCCACAGATACGCAGTATTTT. It codes for CASSQDGLGGATDTQYF.

This clone was detected a few times. The chain employs TRBV27 and TRBJ1-5; D ambiguous. Germline V CDR1 and CDR2: MNHEY, SMNVEV (reference sequence). This CDR3 is built from 14 residues. V lost 6 bases, J lost 1 base, and 10 bases lay in between. CDR3 sequence: CASSPWRSNQPQHF. In DNA form, the CDR3 reads TGTGCCAGCAGCCCCTGGCGGAGCAATCAGCCCCAGCATTTT.

This rearrangement joins TRBV2 to TRBJ1-5; D is ambiguous. The V end lost 6 bases, the J end lost 4 bases, and 13 bases lay between the germline ends. Germline V gene lookup returns CDR1 SNHLY and CDR2 FYNNEI. This CDR3 is 14 amino acids long. CDR3 region: CASSLVRVNQPQHF. The CDR3 DNA is TGTGCCAGCAGCCTGGTGCGGGTAAATCAGCCCCAGCATTTT.

The V call is TRBV2, the J call TRBJ1-1; D might be TRBD1 (5 bases). V lost 1 base and J lost 8, with 8 bases in between. Germline CDR1 SNHLY, CDR2 FYNNEI. This CDR3 comprises 12 residues. CDR3 amino acids: CASSEDRIEAFF. As DNA, the CDR3 is TGTGCCAGCAGTGAAGACAGGATCGAAGCTTTCTTT. The full variable domain, in which reference TRBV2 and TRBJ1-1 provide the parts outside the CDR3, is EPEVTQTPSHQVTQMGQEVILRCVPISNHLYFYWYRQILGQKVEFLVSFYNNEISEKSEIFDDQFSVERPDGSNFTLKIRSTKLEDSAMYFCASSEDRIEAFFGQGTRLTVV.

The CDR3 loop reads CASSLGQNYGYTF. CDR3 nucleotides: TGTGCCAGCAGCTTGGGACAGAACTATGGCTACACCTTC. V and J are TRBV5-8 and TRBJ1-2, with TRBD1 as a possible D gene (5 bases). The CDR3 is 13 residues long. Trimming left V 0 bases short and J 2 bases short, with 5 bases between. The V gene's germline CDR1 is SGHTS and CDR2 YDEGEE. The whole variable domain, filled in from reference TRBV5-8 and TRBJ1-2, reads EAGVTQSPTHLIKTRGQQATLRCSPISGHTSVYWYQQALGLGLQFLLWYDEGEERNRGNFPPRFSGRQFPNYSSELNVNALELEDSALYLCASSLGQNYGYTFGSGTRLTVV.

The chain uses TRBV11-2 and TRBJ1-3; D unclear. Trimming took 1 base from V and 4 from J, leaving 23 bases between them. The CDR3 extends over 19 amino acids. Germline CDR1 SGHAT, CDR2 FQNNGV. This CDR3 is CASSLVSVSGGLHGNTIYF. DNA of the CDR3: TGTGCCAGCAGCTTAGTGTCGGTGTCTGGAGGCCTTCACGGAAACACCATATATTTT.

This clone was recorded a few times. The rearrangement uses TRBV11-2 and TRBJ1-4; TRBD1 is a possible D gene (5 bases). The V end lost 0 bases, the J end lost 10 bases, and 12 bases lay between the germline ends. Germline loops: CDR1 SGHAT, CDR2 FQNNGV. This CDR3 is built from 14 residues. The CDR3: CASSLEGVSGKLFF. In nucleotides, the CDR3 is TGTGCCAGCAGCTTAGAAGGGGTTTCGGGAAAACTGTTTTTT.

The rearrangement links TRBV7-3 to TRBJ2-5, with TRBD2 identical over 8 bases. The V and J ends lost 1 base and 5 bases, in that order; junction bases with no gene match: 6. The CDR3 is made up of 15 amino acids. Germline-derived CDR1 and CDR2 are SGHTA and FQGTGA. The DNA for the CDR3 is TGTGCCAGCAGCTTAAGCGGGGGGCGCACCGAGACCCAGTACTTC. Translated: CASSLSGGRTETQYF. Full variable domain (outside the CDR3, taken from reference TRBV7-3 and TRBJ2-5): GAGVSQTPSNKVTEKGKYVELRCDPISGHTALYWYRQSLGQGPEFLIYFQGTGAADDSGLPNDRFFAVRPEGSVSTLKIQRTERGDSAVYLCASSLSGGRTETQYFGPGTRLLVL.

This clone showed up just once. The chain couples TRBV10-3 to TRBJ2-7; 13 nucleotides agree with TRBD2. The CDR3 sequence is 15 residues long. Germline CDR1 ENHRY, CDR2 SYGVKD. V was pared by 7 bases and J by 4 bases, with 7 bases of the junction left unmatched. Written as DNA, the CDR3 is TGTGCCATCACCGAGGGGACTAGCGGGGCATACGAGCAGTACTTC. It translates to CAITEGTSGAYEQYF.

This clone came up once. The gene calls are TRBV7-2 and TRBJ2-5, with D unclear. The CDR3 is 12 residues long. Germline lookup yields CDR1 SGHTA and CDR2 FQGNSA. The V end lost 0 bases, the J end lost 6 bases, and 5 bases lay between the germline ends. CDR3: CASSLARQTQYF. CDR3 bases: TGTGCCAGCAGCTTAGCGAGGCAGACCCAGTACTTC.

V is TRBV19 and J is TRBJ1-2; 8 positions agree with TRBD1. V was pared by 6 bases and J by 4 bases, with 7 bases of the junction left unmatched. The CDR3 covers 14 residues. The germline V gene encodes CDR1 LNHDA and CDR2 SQIVND (reference sequence). The CDR3 spells CASSAWDRTYGYTF. Written as DNA, the CDR3 is TGTGCCAGTAGCGCCTGGGACAGGACCTATGGCTACACCTTC.

The chain carries TRBV25-1 and TRBJ2-7; D possibly corresponds to TRBD2 (6 bases). Germline V lookup: CDR1 MGHDK, CDR2 SYGVNS. Trimming stripped 2 bases from V and 6 bases from J, with 17 bases between. This CDR3 has 15 amino acids. CDR3 DNA: TGTGCCAGCAGTGAACTTCGGGGGATGAGAAGCGAGCAGTACTTC. Protein: CASSELRGMRSEQYF.

This chain connects TRBV2 to TRBJ1-2; TRBD1 agrees at 8 bases. V was clipped by 0 bases and J by 7 bases; unmatched bases: 4. Germline V gene sequence: CDR1 SNHLY, CDR2 FYNNEI. There are 14 residues in the CDR3. The CDR3 spells CASSEARGTGGYTF. The CDR3 bases are TGTGCCAGCAGTGAAGCTCGCGGGACAGGTGGCTACACCTTC.

The rearrangement links TRBV4-1 to TRBJ2-5, with TRBD1 matching over 8 bases. CDR1 is MGHRA and CDR2 is YSYEKL in the germline V gene. This CDR3 is built from 16 residues. The ends lost 3 bases at V and 5 bases at J; junction bases unmatched: 11. CDR3 region: CASSHRAQGAFETQYF. CDR3 bases: TGCGCCAGCAGCCATAGAGCTCAGGGGGCGTTTGAGACCCAGTACTTC.

This clone was seen a few times. This rearrangement joins TRBV5-4 to TRBJ1-1, with 7 bases lining up with TRBD1. CDR1 is SGHNT and CDR2 is YYREEE in the germline V gene (reference sequence). The CDR3 loop spans 13 amino acids. Unmatched junction bases numbered 5, after V lost 8 bases and J lost 1 base. The CDR3 is CASTGATNTEAFF. CDR3 in DNA: TGTGCCAGTACAGGGGCTACGAACACTGAAGCTTTCTTT.

The chain couples TRBV19 to TRBJ1-1; D is unresolved. Germline assignment: CDR1 LNHDA and CDR2 SQIVND (reference sequence). The CDR3 length is 12 residues. V was clipped by 7 bases and J by 8 bases, with 14 bases between them. The CDR3 here is CASTSGVQEAFF. The CDR3 region has the DNA TGTGCCAGTACCTCCGGGGTACAGGAAGCTTTCTTT. Full variable domain (rest looked up from reference TRBV19 and TRBJ1-1): DGGITQSPKYLFRKEGQNVTLSCEQNLNHDAMYWYRQDPGQGLRLIYYSQIVNDFQKGDIAEGYSVSREKKESFPLTVTSAQKNPTAFYLCASTSGVQEAFFGQGTRLTVV.

The chain is built from TRBV28 and TRBJ2-3, with a possible D match to TRBD2 (6 bases). Trimming cost V 6 bases and J 4 bases, with 17 bases left between them. This CDR3 region has 15 residues. Germline V gene lookup returns CDR1 MDHEN and CDR2 SYDVKM. The CDR3 loop reads CASSRPTGSSDTQYF. In nucleotides, the CDR3 is TGTGCCAGCAGCCGACCGACCGGGAGCTCAGATACGCAGTATTTT.

The chain carries TRBV12-5 and TRBJ2-7, with D tentatively TRBD1 (7 bases). The germline gives CDR1 LGHNT, CDR2 FRNRAP. The length of the CDR3 is 14 residues. The V gene lost 2 bases and the J gene lost 3 bases, with 11 bases spanning the gap. CDR3 sequence (DNA): TGTGCTAGTGGTTTGCCAGGGGGGATCTACGAGCAGTACTTC. Amino acid sequence: CASGLPGGIYEQYF.